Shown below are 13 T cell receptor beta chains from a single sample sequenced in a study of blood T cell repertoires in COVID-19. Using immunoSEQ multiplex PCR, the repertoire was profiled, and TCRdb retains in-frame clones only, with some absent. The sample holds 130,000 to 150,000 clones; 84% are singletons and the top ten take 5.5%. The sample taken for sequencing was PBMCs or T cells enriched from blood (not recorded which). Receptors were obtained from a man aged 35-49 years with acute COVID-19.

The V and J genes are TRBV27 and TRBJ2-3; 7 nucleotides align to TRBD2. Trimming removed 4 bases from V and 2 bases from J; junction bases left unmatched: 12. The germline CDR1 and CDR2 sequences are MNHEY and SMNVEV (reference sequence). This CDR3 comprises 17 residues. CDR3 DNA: TGTGCCAGCAGTTCGACCCGACGCGGGGGATTCACAGATACGCAGTATTTT. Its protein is CASSSTRRGGFTDTQYF.

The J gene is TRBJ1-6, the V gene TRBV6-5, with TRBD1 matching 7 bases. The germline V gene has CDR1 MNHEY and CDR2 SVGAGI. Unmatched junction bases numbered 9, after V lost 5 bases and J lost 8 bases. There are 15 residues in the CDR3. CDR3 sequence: CASSPREGGYSPLHF. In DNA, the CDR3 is TGTGCCAGCAGTCCCCGGGAAGGGGGCTATTCACCCCTCCACTTT.

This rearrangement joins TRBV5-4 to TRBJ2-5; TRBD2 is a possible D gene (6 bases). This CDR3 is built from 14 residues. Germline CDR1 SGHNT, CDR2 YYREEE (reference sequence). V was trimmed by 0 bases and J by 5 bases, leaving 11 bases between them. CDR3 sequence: CASSLASGGETQYF. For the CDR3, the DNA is TGTGCCAGCAGCTTGGCCTCTGGGGGGGAGACCCAGTACTTC.

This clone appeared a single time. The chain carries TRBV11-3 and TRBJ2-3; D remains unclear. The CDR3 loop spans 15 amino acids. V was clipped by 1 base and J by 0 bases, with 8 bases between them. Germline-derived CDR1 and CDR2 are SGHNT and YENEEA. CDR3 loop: CASSLGAFSTDTQYF. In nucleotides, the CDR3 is TGTGCCAGCAGCTTAGGAGCGTTCAGCACAGATACGCAGTATTTT.

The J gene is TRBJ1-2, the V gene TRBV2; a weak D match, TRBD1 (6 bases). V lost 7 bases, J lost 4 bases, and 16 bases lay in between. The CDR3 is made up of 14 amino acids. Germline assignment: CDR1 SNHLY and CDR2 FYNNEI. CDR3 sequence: CASNPGPGVYGYTF. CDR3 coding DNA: TGTGCCAGCAACCCTGGGCCAGGGGTCTATGGCTACACCTTC.

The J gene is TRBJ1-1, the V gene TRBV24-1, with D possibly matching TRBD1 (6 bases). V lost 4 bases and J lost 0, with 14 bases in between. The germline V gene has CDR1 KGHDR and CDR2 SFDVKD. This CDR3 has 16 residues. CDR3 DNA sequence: TGTGCCACCAGTGAAGTAAGACAGGCGATGAACACTGAAGCTTTCTTT. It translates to CATSEVRQAMNTEAFF.

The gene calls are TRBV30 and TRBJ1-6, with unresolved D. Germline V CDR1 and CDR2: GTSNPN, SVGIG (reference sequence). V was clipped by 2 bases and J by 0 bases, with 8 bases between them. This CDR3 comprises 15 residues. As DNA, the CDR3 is TGTGCCTGGAGTAGAAGGAGCTCCTATAATTCACCCCTCCACTTT. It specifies CAWSRRSSYNSPLHF. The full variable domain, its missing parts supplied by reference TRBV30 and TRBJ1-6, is SQTIHQWPATLVQPVGSPLSLECTVEGTSNPNLYWYRQAAGRGLQLLFYSVGIGQISSEVPQNLSASRPQDRQFILSSKKLLLSDSGFYLCAWSRRSSYNSPLHFGNGTRLTVT.

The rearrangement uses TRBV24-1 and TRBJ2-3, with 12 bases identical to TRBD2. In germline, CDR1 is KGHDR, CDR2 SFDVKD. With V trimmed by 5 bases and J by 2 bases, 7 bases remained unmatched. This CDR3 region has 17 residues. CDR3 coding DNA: TGTGCCACCAGTGGACCGGGACTAGCGGGCCTCACAGATACGCAGTATTTT. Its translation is CATSGPGLAGLTDTQYF.

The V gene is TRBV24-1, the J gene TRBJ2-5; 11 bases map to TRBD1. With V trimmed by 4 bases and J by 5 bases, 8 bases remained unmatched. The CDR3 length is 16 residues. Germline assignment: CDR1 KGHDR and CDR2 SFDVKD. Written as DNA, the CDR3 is TGTGCCACCAGTGAGCCGGGACAGGGGGAATTCGAGACCCAGTACTTC. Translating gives CATSEPGQGEFETQYF.

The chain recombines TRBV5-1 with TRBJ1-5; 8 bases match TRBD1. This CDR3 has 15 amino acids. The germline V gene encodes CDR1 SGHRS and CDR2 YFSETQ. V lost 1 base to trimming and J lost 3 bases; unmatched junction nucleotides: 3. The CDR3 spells CASSLQGQVNQPQHF. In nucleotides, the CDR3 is TGCGCCAGCAGCTTGCAGGGACAGGTCAATCAGCCCCAGCATTTT.

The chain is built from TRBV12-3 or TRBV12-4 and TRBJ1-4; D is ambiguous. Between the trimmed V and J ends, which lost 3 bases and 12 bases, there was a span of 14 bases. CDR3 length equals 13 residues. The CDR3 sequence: CASSFNTNDELFF. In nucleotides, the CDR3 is TGTGCCAGCAGTTTTAATACTAATGATGAACTGTTTTTT.

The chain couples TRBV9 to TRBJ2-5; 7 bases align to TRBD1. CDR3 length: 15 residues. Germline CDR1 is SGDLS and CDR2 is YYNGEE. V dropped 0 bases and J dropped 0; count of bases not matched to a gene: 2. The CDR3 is CASSVDDRDQETQYF. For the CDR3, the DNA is TGTGCCAGCAGCGTAGATGACAGGGACCAAGAGACCCAGTACTTC.

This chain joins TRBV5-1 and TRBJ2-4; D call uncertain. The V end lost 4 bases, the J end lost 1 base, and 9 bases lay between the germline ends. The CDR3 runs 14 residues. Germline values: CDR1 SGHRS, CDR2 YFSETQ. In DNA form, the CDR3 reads TGCGCCAGCAGCACGGTAGATGCCAAAAACATTCAGTACTTC. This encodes CASSTVDAKNIQYF. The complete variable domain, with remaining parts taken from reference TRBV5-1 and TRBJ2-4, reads KAGVTQTPRYLIKTRGQQVTLSCSPISGHRSVSWYQQTPGQGLQFLFEYFSETQRNKGNFPGRFSGRQFSNSRSEMNVSTLELGDSALYLCASSTVDAKNIQYFGAGTRLSVL.